This T cell receptor (beta chain) was retrieved from a study of post-analysis software for immune sequencing data. At the level of the study: Relapsing-remitting, secondary progressive and progressive-relapsing courses of multiple sclerosis were included.

Unique molecular identifiers were carried by the TCR beta cDNA libraries. TCRdb reprocessed the PCR reads with MiXCR, giving one entry per CDR3 protein. This repertoire shows 800,000 to 950,000 distinct CDR3 sequences, roughly 58% found once; its top ten account for around 4.5%. The germline V gene encodes CDR1 SQVTM and CDR2 ANQGSEA. The V and J ends lost 6 bases and 6 bases respectively, with 18 bases between them. The CDR3 has 14 amino acids. Study-level points and caveats: Relative to controls, patients had several TRBV segments at higher frequency, with TRBV5-6, TRBV5-1 and TRBV20-1 among these. Normalized Chao1 diversity was significantly reduced in patients versus controls.

This clonotype has only a few counts. Antigen specificity is unknown. The rearrangement links TRBV29-1 to TRBJ2-1; D gene unclear. Input material: blood. The sequence was collected from a girl aged 5-17 years with multiple sclerosis. The CDR3 loop reads CSVRDRKRANEQFF. The CDR3 coding sequence is TGCAGCGTAAGAGACCGAAAACGCGCCAATGAGCAGTTCTTC.